One and the same sample provided the 19 T cell receptor beta chains below, sequenced in a study of blood T cell repertoires in COVID-19. Libraries were prepared by immunoSEQ multiplex PCR; TCRdb keeps only in-frame clonotypes and omits some of them. The repertoire includes around 57,000 clones, 85% to 90% of them detected once, and approximately 8.3% sits in the top ten. Sequencing input: peripheral blood. The source of these receptors is a human donor with active COVID-19. The donor label of this sample is uncertain.

The chain joins TRBV7-8 to TRBJ1-1, with 8 positions matching TRBD1. The germline CDR1 and CDR2 sequences are SGHVS and FQNEAQ. CDR3 length equals 16 residues. V dropped 1 base and J dropped 1; count of bases not matched to a gene: 5. In nucleotides, the CDR3 is TGTGCCAGCAGCTTAGGGGCCGGACAGGGGAACACTGAAGCTTTCTTT. Translated: CASSLGAGQGNTEAFF.

The chain uses TRBV5-4 and TRBJ1-4, with no clear D. This CDR3 has 15 residues. Trimming left V 2 bases short and J 4 bases short, with 12 bases between. Germline CDR1 is SGHNT and CDR2 is YYREEE (reference sequence). CDR3 nucleotides: TGTGCCAGCAGCTTAGCGGGGAGTGGTAATGAAAAACTGTTTTTT. It is translated as CASSLAGSGNEKLFF.

For the CDR3, the DNA is TGTGCCAGCAGTGAGGTAGTCTACTCCTACGAGCAGTACTTC. It translates to CASSEVVYSYEQYF. The V and J genes are TRBV2 and TRBJ2-7; D gene uncertain. Trimming stripped 3 bases from V and 0 bases from J, with 9 bases between. Germline values: CDR1 SNHLY, CDR2 FYNNEI. The CDR3 length is 14 residues. Using reference TRBV2 and TRBJ2-7 for the parts outside the CDR3, the full variable domain is EPEVTQTPSHQVTQMGQEVILRCVPISNHLYFYWYRQILGQKVEFLVSFYNNEISEKSEIFDDQFSVERPDGSNFTLKIRSTKLEDSAMYFCASSEVVYSYEQYFGPGTRLTVT.

This rearrangement joins TRBV11-3 to TRBJ2-1; the match to TRBD1 covers 9 bases. The CDR3 totals 15 residues. Germline V gives CDR1 SGHNT, CDR2 YENEEA. Trimming took 2 bases from V and 6 from J; bases not matched to a gene: 5. The DNA of the CDR3 is TGTGCCAGCAGCTTATCTTGGGGACAGGGCAATGAGCAGTTCTTC. It codes for CASSLSWGQGNEQFF.

The V gene is TRBV28, the J gene TRBJ1-4, with TRBD1 matching over 9 bases. With 6 bases clipped from V and 8 bases from J, the junction kept 7 bases outside the gene matches. The germline gives CDR1 MDHEN, CDR2 SYDVKM. This CDR3 comprises 14 residues. The CDR3 protein is CASSPGTGWEKLFF. The CDR3 DNA is TGTGCCAGCAGCCCCGGGACAGGGTGGGAAAAACTGTTTTTT.

In this sample, this clone turned up once. The chain recombines TRBV6-2 or TRBV6-3 with TRBJ1-1; no definite D call. V lost 5 bases and J 4 bases, leaving 14 bases between the germline ends. CDR3 length equals 14 residues. Per germline, CDR1 MNHEY and CDR2 SVGEGT. The CDR3 DNA is TGTGCCAGCAGTCAGTTTTACCCGTCCACTGAAGCTTTCTTT. Its translation: CASSQFYPSTEAFF.

J is TRBJ2-7 and V is TRBV10-1, with a possible D match to TRBD2 (5 bases). Trimming cost V 3 bases and J 7 bases, with 10 bases left between them. There are 12 residues in the CDR3. The germline V gene encodes CDR1 WNHNN and CDR2 SYGVQD (reference sequence). The CDR3 loop reads CASSDLGGEQYF. The CDR3 DNA follows: TGCGCCAGCAGTGATCTAGGCGGGGAGCAGTACTTC.

The chain combines TRBV5-8 with TRBJ2-6; TRBD2 matches 14 bases. V lost 3 bases to trimming and J lost 0 bases; unmatched junction nucleotides: 5. The CDR3 spans 19 residues. Germline assignment: CDR1 SGHTS and CDR2 YDEGEE. This chain's CDR3 is CASSYYGLAGGSGANVLTF. The CDR3 nucleotides read TGTGCCAGCAGCTATTACGGACTAGCGGGAGGCTCTGGGGCCAACGTCCTGACTTTC.

The CDR3 is CASSSRGSGNTIYF. The CDR3 DNA is TGTGCCAGCAGTTCCAGGGGGTCTGGAAACACCATATATTTT. The chain is built from TRBV27 and TRBJ1-3; 7 positions match TRBD1. The CDR3 loop spans 14 amino acids. With V trimmed by 4 bases and J by 1 base, 1 base remained unmatched. Germline assignment: CDR1 MNHEY and CDR2 SMNVEV (reference sequence).

The gene calls are TRBV18 and TRBJ2-7, with 7 bases that match TRBD1. In germline, CDR1 is KGHSH, CDR2 LQKENI. V shed 3 bases, J shed 1 base, and the junction held 12 bases outside the gene matches. The CDR3 spans 17 residues. CDR3 sequence (DNA): TGTGCCAGCTCACCCCTCCGTGCGGCAGGGGGATCCTACGAGCAGTACTTC. Translating gives CASSPLRAAGGSYEQYF.

The chain has TRBV7-2 and TRBJ2-5; 10 positions agree with TRBD2. Losses at the gene ends were 4 bases for V and 2 bases for J; bases not matched to a gene: 7. Germline V gene lookup returns CDR1 SGHTA and CDR2 FQGNSA. This CDR3 has 16 amino acids. The CDR3 region is CASSYRASGSQETQYF. In DNA, the CDR3 is TGTGCCAGCAGCTACCGAGCTAGCGGGAGTCAAGAGACCCAGTACTTC. Variable domain in full (rest from reference TRBV7-2 and TRBJ2-5): GAGVSQSPSNKVTEKGKDVELRCDPISGHTALYWYRQSLGQGLEFLIYFQGNSAPDKSGLPSDRFSAERTGGSVSTLTIQRTQQEDSAVYLCASSYRASGSQETQYFGPGTRLLVL.

The chain carries TRBV5-1 and TRBJ1-2; perhaps TRBD1 as D (6 bases). This CDR3 comprises 13 residues. In germline, CDR1 is SGHRS, CDR2 YFSETQ. The V end lost 4 bases, the J end lost 4 bases, and 11 bases lay between the germline ends. The CDR3 sequence is CASSPDRSYGYTF. In nucleotides, the CDR3 is TGCGCCAGCAGCCCGGACAGAAGCTATGGCTACACCTTC. Variable domain in full (rest from reference TRBV5-1 and TRBJ1-2): KAGVTQTPRYLIKTRGQQVTLSCSPISGHRSVSWYQQTPGQGLQFLFEYFSETQRNKGNFPGRFSGRQFSNSRSEMNVSTLELGDSALYLCASSPDRSYGYTFGSGTRLTVV.

This chain links TRBV27 with TRBJ2-6; no clear D gene. The CDR3 runs to 16 residues. CDR1 is MNHEY and CDR2 is SMNVEV in the germline V gene (reference sequence). V was pared by 0 bases and J by 0 bases, with 6 bases between. The CDR3 is CASSLSPSSGANVLTF. The DNA of the CDR3 is TGTGCCAGCAGTTTATCCCCGAGCTCTGGGGCCAACGTCCTGACTTTC.

The chain has TRBV7-2 and TRBJ1-1; TRBD1 matches 11 bases. This CDR3 is 15 amino acids long. Germline assignment: CDR1 SGHTA and CDR2 FQGNSA. V lost 1 base and J lost 10; bases outside the gene matches: 8. The CDR3 region is CASSLDFRDRGGAFF. CDR3 coding DNA: TGTGCCAGCAGCTTAGATTTCCGGGACAGGGGGGGAGCTTTCTTT.

The chain employs TRBV27 and TRBJ1-4, with 9 bases fitting TRBD1. Germline lookup yields CDR1 MNHEY and CDR2 SMNVEV (reference sequence). V shed 6 bases and J 7 bases; nucleotides not matched to a gene: 3. The CDR3 has 13 residues. This CDR3 is CASSRDRAEKLFF. CDR3 in DNA: TGTGCCAGCAGCCGGGACAGGGCTGAAAAACTGTTTTTT.

This clone was seen just once. This chain uses TRBV6-5 with TRBJ1-1; TRBD1 is a possible D gene (5 bases). Trimming took 8 bases from V and 4 from J, leaving 20 bases between them. Germline V gene data show CDR1 as MNHEY and CDR2 as SVGAGI. The CDR3 totals 15 residues. In nucleotides, the CDR3 is TGTGCCAGCTTCAGGGAAAAGGCCCTAGGCACTGAAGCTTTCTTT. This encodes CASFREKALGTEAFF.

The V and J genes are TRBV5-1 and TRBJ1-6; tentative D call: TRBD1 (6 bases). The length of the CDR3 is 15 residues. From germline, CDR1 is SGHRS and CDR2 YFSETQ. V dropped 2 bases and J dropped 9 bases, with 15 bases sitting between them. The CDR3 sequence: CASSLNQGPRSPLHF. CDR3 nucleotides: TGCGCCAGCAGCTTAAACCAGGGGCCGCGTTCACCCCTCCACTTT.

The rearrangement uses TRBV27 and TRBJ2-1; 12 bases map to TRBD2. Germline V gene sequence: CDR1 MNHEY, CDR2 SMNVEV (reference sequence). Unmatched junction bases numbered 14, after V lost 5 bases and J lost 0 bases. The CDR3 consists of 20 residues. The CDR3 sequence: CASSATWASGGASSYNEQFF. The CDR3 DNA sequence: TGTGCCAGCAGTGCTACGTGGGCTAGCGGGGGGGCCAGCTCCTACAATGAGCAGTTCTTC.

This clone was found once. The chain joins TRBV7-2 to TRBJ2-7; D call uncertain. The germline V gene has CDR1 SGHTA and CDR2 FQGNSA. There are 15 residues in the CDR3. V was cut by 6 bases and J by 0 bases, with 15 bases left in between. DNA for the CDR3: TGTGCCAGCAGGTACTCGGTAAATCCCTCCTACGAGCAGTACTTC. Translation: CASRYSVNPSYEQYF. The full variable domain, rest sourced from reference TRBV7-2 and TRBJ2-7, is GAGVSQSPSNKVTEKGKDVELRCDPISGHTALYWYRQSLGQGLEFLIYFQGNSAPDKSGLPSDRFSAERTGGSVSTLTIQRTQQEDSAVYLCASRYSVNPSYEQYFGPGTRLTVT.